This T cell receptor beta chain is drawn from a study of T cell changes during pregnancy in multiple sclerosis. The CDR3 extends over 17 amino acids. The V segment lost 3 bases and the J segment 6 bases; nucleotides outside the gene matches: 13. CDR1 MGHRA and CDR2 YSYEKL come from the germline V gene. Here immunoSEQ multiplex PCR was the method, and the copy in TCRdb shows in-frame clones only, minus some. This sample has 65,000 to 85,000 clones, with about 90% found just once. This clone showed up just a few times. This sample comprised peripheral blood, obtained after pregnancy. This sequence originates from a female donor with multiple sclerosis, enrolled in a pregnancy study. V gene TRBV4-1 combines with J gene TRBJ2-4; the match to TRBD2 covers 8 bases. This CDR3 reads CASSQPGVAGPLNIQYF. CDR3 nucleotides: TGCGCCAGCAGCCAGCCCGGGGTAGCGGGGCCCTTAAACATTCAGTACTTC.